This T cell receptor beta chain originates from a study of graft-versus-host responses after intestinal transplantation. The overall study: Anti-thymocyte globulin induction was given to all recipients, followed by tacrolimus and steroids for around three years. Study-wide results and limits: The recipient marrow held GvH clones, and some of them showed up first in ileum or blood. Some patients had graft-donor T cell macrochimerism. In their allografts, the ratios of graft-versus-host to host-versus-graft T cell clones were high. Peak GvH clone levels in circulation were associated with early post-transplant HvG declines.

Generated by immunoSEQ multiplex PCR, the TCRdb table keeps only in-frame clones and is missing some. Here the sample spans over 120,000 clones, about 93% being singletons. With 8 bases clipped from V and 6 bases from J, the junction kept 2 bases outside the gene matches. This CDR3 contains 13 residues. CDR1 and CDR2 (germline): SGHDN, FVKESK. On this clone itself: The antigen remains undetermined.

The rearrangement joins TRBV14 to TRBJ2-7; 15 nucleotides line up with TRBD2. The specimen was unstimulated CD4+ T cells sorted from spleen or lymph node cells, collected before intestinal transplant. The TCR comes from a human donor who received an intestinal transplant. DNA of the CDR3: TGTGCCAGCGGACTAGCGGGAGGGCGCGAGCAGTACTTC. It codes for CASGLAGGREQYF.